The 5 T cell receptor beta chains in this list originate from one sample, sequenced in a study of early T cells in non-severe SARS-CoV-2 infection (dated by TCRdb to about 2021). Libraries were constructed by 5' RACE. TCRdb lists the instrument as NextSeq 500. TCRdb's own reprocessing of the public reads used fastp at Q25 and MiXCR and kept productive beta chains. Rows matching on CDR3 protein sequence are summarized as one entry with the most common DNA and genes. The sample contains tens of thousands of distinct CDR3 sequences, around 7% of them found a single time. Together, the top ten hold about 3.8% of the sample. Sequencing used whole blood. Source of these receptors: an adult who was a healthcare worker with PCR-confirmed SARS-CoV-2 infection or an uninfected control (not recorded which).

Note on this clonotype: With a much larger clone just one base away, this may be a read error. The J gene is TRBJ2-5, the V gene TRBV2; unclear D gene. Germline CDR1 and CDR2: SNHLY and FYNNEI. This CDR3 spans 11 amino acids. Here the CDR3 reads CVSMGIETQYF. In nucleotides, the CDR3 is TGTGTCAGCATGGGAATAGAGACCCAGTACTTC.

This clonotype was observed at least ten times. V usage is TRBV11-2 and J usage is TRBJ1-2; D gene ambiguous. V was clipped by 0 bases and J by 5 bases, with 10 bases between them. The CDR3 covers 14 residues. From germline, CDR1 is SGHAT and CDR2 FQNNGV. The CDR3 coding sequence is TGTGCCAGCAGCTTAGACCGGGAGAGATATGGCTACACCTTC. Translation: CASSLDRERYGYTF. The whole variable domain, filled in from reference TRBV11-2 and TRBJ1-2, reads EAGVAQSPRYKIIEKRQSVAFWCNPISGHATLYWYQQILGQGPKLLIQFQNNGVVDDSQLPKDRFSAERLKGVDSTLKIQPAKLEDSAVYLCASSLDRERYGYTFGSGTRLTVV.

This clonotype appeared many times. The chain is built from TRBV20-1 and TRBJ2-7; either TRBD1 or TRBD2 may supply D (5 bases each). This CDR3 spans 12 amino acids. In germline, CDR1 is DFQATT, CDR2 SNEGSKA (reference sequence). Trimming left V 8 bases short and J 5 bases short, with 16 bases between. CDR3 loop: CSSTARGHEQYF. In DNA, the CDR3 is TGCAGTTCGACAGCACGGGGCCACGAGCAGTACTTC.

This clonotype was found a few times. At one end, the junction sequence differs from germline, possibly due to a read error. The chain is built from TRBV5-5 and TRBJ2-4; D possibly corresponds to TRBD1 (6 bases). Per germline, CDR1 SGHKS and CDR2 YYEKEE (reference sequence). The length of the CDR3 is 13 residues. The CDR3 sequence: CASSLFRDTSGDF. CDR3 nucleotides: TGTGCCAGCAGCTTGTTCCGGGACACCTCTGGGGACTTC. The whole variable domain, filled in from reference TRBV5-5 and TRBJ2-4, reads DAGVTQSPTHLIKTRGQQVTLRCSPISGHKSVSWYQQVLGQGPQFIFQYYEKEERGRGNFPDRFSARQFPNYSSELNVNALLLGDSALYLCASSLFRDTSGDFGAGTRLSVL.

This clonotype has a count of ten or more. The J gene is TRBJ1-2, the V gene TRBV27; D gene unclear. The CDR3 spans 14 residues. Germline values: CDR1 MNHEY, CDR2 SMNVEV (reference sequence). V was pared by 3 bases and J by 2 bases, with 10 bases between. The CDR3 region is CASSLKGVNYGYTF. The CDR3 DNA reads TGTGCCAGCAGTTTGAAAGGCGTCAACTATGGCTACACCTTC.